This T cell receptor (beta chain) was documented in a study of control samples from healthy donors and cancer patients. CDR3 length: 17 residues. This clone was seen more than once but under ten times. Using immunoSEQ multiplex PCR, the repertoire was profiled, and TCRdb retains in-frame clones only, with some absent. The data contain about 61,000 clones, nearly 90% of them singletons. This chain joins TRBV21-1 and TRBJ2-3; the D call in the table, TRBD1, was not verified against the DNA. TRBV21-1 is reported as a pseudogene. Specimen: PBMCs. The clonotype originates from a man between 60 and 75 years old with colorectal cancer. CDR3 DNA: TGTGCCAGCAGCACCCGCCCCGACAGGGCTAGCACAGATACGCAGTATTTT. Encoded protein: CASSTRPDRASTDTQYF.